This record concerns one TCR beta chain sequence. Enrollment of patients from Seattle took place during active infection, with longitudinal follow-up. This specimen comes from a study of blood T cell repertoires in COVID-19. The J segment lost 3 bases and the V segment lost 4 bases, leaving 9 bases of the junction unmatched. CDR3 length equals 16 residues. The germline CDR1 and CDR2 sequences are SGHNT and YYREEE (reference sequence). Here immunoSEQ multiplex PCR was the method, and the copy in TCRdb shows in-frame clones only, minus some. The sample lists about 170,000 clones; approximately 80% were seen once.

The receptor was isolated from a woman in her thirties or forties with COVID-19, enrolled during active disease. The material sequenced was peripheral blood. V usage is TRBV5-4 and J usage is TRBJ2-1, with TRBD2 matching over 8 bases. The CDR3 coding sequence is TGTGCCAGCAGCGGTACTCGGGGGGGCCGCTACAATGAGCAGTTCTTC. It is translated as CASSGTRGGRYNEQFF. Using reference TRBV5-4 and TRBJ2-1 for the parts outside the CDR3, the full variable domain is ETGVTQSPTHLIKTRGQQVTLRCSSQSGHNTVSWYQQALGQGPQFIFQYYREEENGRGNFPPRFSGLQFPNYSSELNVNALELDDSALYLCASSGTRGGRYNEQFFGPGTRLTVL.